The 25 T cell receptor beta chains below come from one sample, sequenced in a study of T cells in Graves' hyperthyroidism and ophthalmopathy. From RNA transcripts, TCR beta CDR3 regions were amplified. An initial round of RT-PCR targeting the TCR CDR3 relied on the HTBI primer set. TCRdb reprocessed the multiplex PCR reads with MiXCR, giving one entry per CDR3 protein. The data contain some 500,000 distinct CDR3 sequences, less than 25% of them singletons. Source material: blood. The receptors shown here come from a woman in her 30s with Graves' ophthalmopathy.

This clonotype came up many times. J is TRBJ2-7 and V is TRBV27; TRBD1 aligns across 7 bases. The V and J ends lost 8 bases and 2 bases, in that order; junction bases with no gene match: 6. CDR3 length equals 13 residues. Per germline, CDR1 MNHEY and CDR2 SMNVEV (reference sequence). CDR3: CASAWQGAYEQYF. CDR3 DNA sequence: TGTGCCAGCGCCTGGCAGGGGGCCTACGAGCAGTACTTC.

In this sample, this clonotype turned up many times. This chain links TRBV4-1 with TRBJ1-5, with D uncertain. The ends were cut back, 4 bases at V and 1 base at J, with 11 bases in the middle. The CDR3 totals 15 residues. In germline, CDR1 is MGHRA, CDR2 YSYEKL. In DNA form, the CDR3 reads TGCGCCAGCAGCCGGAATGGACTGAGCAATCAGCCCCAGCATTTT. It codes for CASSRNGLSNQPQHF.

This chain uses TRBV6-1 with TRBJ2-2, with D possibly TRBD1 on 5 matching bases. The CDR3 consists of 14 residues. V gave up 10 bases and J gave up 1 base, with 13 bases separating them. CDR1 MNHNS and CDR2 SASEGT come from the germline V gene. The CDR3 DNA sequence: TGTGCCACCTCCTTCGGACAGAACACCGGGGAGCTGTTTTTT. Its protein is CATSFGQNTGELFF.

This clonotype was seen many times. The V gene is TRBV20-1, the J gene TRBJ2-5; no clear D. Germline V CDR1 and CDR2: DFQATT, SNEGSKA (reference sequence). Trimming cost V 2 bases and J 1 base, with 8 bases left between them. This CDR3 is 13 amino acids long. CDR3 sequence (DNA): TGCAGTGCTAGACTTGCGAGCCAAGAGACCCAGTACTTC. It is translated as CSARLASQETQYF.

The chain carries TRBV12-3 or TRBV12-4 and TRBJ2-5; D tentatively fits TRBD1 or TRBD2 (5 bases each). CDR3 length: 15 residues. Trimming removed 6 bases from V and 2 bases from J, with 16 bases in between. The DNA for the CDR3 is TGTGCCAGCAGCTTAAATGGGGGTTATCAAGAGACCCAGTACTTC. Protein sequence: CASSLNGGYQETQYF.

This clonotype was observed many times. The rearrangement joins TRBV24-1 to TRBJ2-5; 7 nucleotides line up with TRBD2. Trimming took 5 bases from V and 5 from J; bases not matched to a gene: 7. This CDR3 is built from 14 residues. The germline V gene encodes CDR1 KGHDR and CDR2 SFDVKD. CDR3 coding DNA: TGTGCCACCAGTGGCCGGGAGGAGACGGAGACCCAGTACTTC. Protein sequence: CATSGREETETQYF.

This clonotype was seen repeatedly, ten times or more. V is TRBV6-2 or TRBV6-3 and J is TRBJ1-1, with D possibly being TRBD1 (5 bases). The V end lost 2 bases, the J end lost 6 bases, and 25 bases lay between the germline ends. Germline lookup yields CDR1 MNHEY and CDR2 SVGEGT. The CDR3 sequence is 18 residues long. The CDR3 sequence: CASSYAYPGPQGHAEAFF. CDR3 nucleotide sequence: TGTGCCAGCAGTTACGCATATCCCGGGCCCCAGGGCCACGCTGAAGCTTTCTTT.

The table lists this clonotype with many counts. V gene TRBV20-1 combines with J gene TRBJ2-7; TRBD1 agrees at 7 bases. Trimming cost V 5 bases and J 1 base; bases outside gene matches: 5. Germline assignment: CDR1 DFQATT and CDR2 SNEGSKA (reference sequence). The CDR3 loop spans 13 amino acids. DNA of the CDR3: TGCAGTGCTCCCCCGGGACAGTCCTACGAGCAGTACTTC. Translated: CSAPPGQSYEQYF.

This clonotype was seen at least ten times. A junction end diverges from the germline sequence, so it may reflect a read error. The V call is TRBV5-1, the J call TRBJ1-1; D uncertain. In germline, CDR1 is SGHRS, CDR2 YFSETQ. The CDR3 sequence is 12 residues long. CDR3 coding DNA: TGTGCCAGCAGTTTTTCCGGCACTGAAGCTTTCTTT. Its translation: CASSFSGTEAFF. The full variable domain, with the rest looked up from reference TRBV5-1 and TRBJ1-1, is KAGVTQTPRYLIKTRGQQVTLSCSPISGHRSVSWYQQTPGQGLQFLFEYFSETQRNKGNFPGRFSGRQFSNSRSEMNVSTLELGDSALYLCASSFSGTEAFFGQGTRLTVV.

The rearrangement joins TRBV2 to TRBJ2-3; D unclear. The CDR3 has 12 residues. V was trimmed by 5 bases and J by 0 bases, leaving 3 bases between them. Germline-derived CDR1 and CDR2 are SNHLY and FYNNEI. CDR3 loop: CASSYSTDTQYF. The CDR3 nucleotides read TGTGCCAGCAGTTATAGCACAGATACGCAGTATTTT.

In this sample, this clonotype turned up a few times. This may arise from a read error, as a much more abundant clone is one base away. Given the absence of the conserved phenylalanine or tryptophan at the CDR3 end, a read error is likely. The chain carries TRBV20-1 and TRBJ1-5; unclear D gene. Germline loops: CDR1 DFQATT, CDR2 SNEGSKA (reference sequence). V gave up 7 bases and J gave up 3 bases, with 13 bases separating them. This CDR3 has 13 residues. Written as DNA, the CDR3 is TGCAGTGGTCGACCAGAAAACAATCAGCCCCAGCATGTT. Its translation: CSGRPENNQPQHV.

This clonotype occurred a few times. The chain links TRBV5-1 to TRBJ2-7; TRBD1 is a possible D gene (5 bases). Germline V gene sequence: CDR1 SGHRS, CDR2 YFSETQ. The V gene lost 0 bases and the J gene lost 2 bases, with 12 bases spanning the gap. The CDR3 covers 15 residues. CDR3 region: CASSLGQGPTYEQYF. The DNA for the CDR3 is TGCGCCAGCAGCTTGGGCCAGGGTCCAACCTACGAGCAGTACTTC.

This clonotype was seen many times. For the CDR3, the DNA is TGTGCCAGCAGTGAATGGACGGAGGGGCTAAATGAAGCTTTCTTT. Translation: CASSEWTEGLNEAFF. This chain uses TRBV25-1 with TRBJ1-1; D is possibly TRBD1 (5 bases). The ends were cut back, 1 base at V and 7 bases at J, with 16 bases in the middle. This CDR3 is built from 15 residues. The germline CDR1 and CDR2 sequences are MGHDK and SYGVNS.

In its sample, this clonotype was seen many times. J is TRBJ1-1 and V is TRBV15; D gene unclear. CDR3 length: 13 amino acids. V was trimmed by 0 bases and J by 6 bases, leaving 8 bases between them. CDR1 and CDR2 from the germline V gene are LNHNV and YYDKDF (reference sequence). CDR3 in DNA: TGTGCCACCAGCAGAGATTATAGTTCTGAAGCTTTCTTT. It is translated as CATSRDYSSEAFF.

The chain uses TRBV6-1 and TRBJ2-7; 7 positions agree with TRBD2. CDR1 is MNHNS and CDR2 is SASEGT in the germline V gene. With V trimmed by 6 bases and J by 4 bases, 15 bases remained unmatched. The CDR3 consists of 16 residues. For the CDR3, the DNA is TGTGCCAGCAGCGACCCACCGGCAGCGGGGTGGTACGAGCAGTACTTC. This codes for CASSDPPAAGWYEQYF.

Many counts were recorded for this clonotype. This chain links TRBV28 with TRBJ2-6; either TRBD1 or TRBD2 may supply D (7 bases each). Trimming removed 3 bases from V and 0 bases from J, with 18 bases in between. This CDR3 is built from 19 residues. Germline lookup yields CDR1 MDHEN and CDR2 SYDVKM. Written as DNA, the CDR3 is TGTGCCAGCAGTTTTGGGGGAGGGACAGCAGGCTCTGGGGCCAACGTCCTGACTTTC. It yields the protein CASSFGGGTAGSGANVLTF.

This clonotype was detected many times. This sequence joins TRBV7-2 and TRBJ1-3; weak D call: TRBD1 (5 bases). CDR3 length equals 15 residues. Per germline, CDR1 SGHTA and CDR2 FQGNSA. The germline V and J ends were trimmed by 6 bases and 0 bases, with 12 bases remaining between them. CDR3 residues: CASRPGTVSGNTIYF. CDR3 DNA sequence: TGTGCCAGCAGACCGGGGACGGTCTCTGGAAACACCATATATTTT.

The V and J genes are TRBV7-3 and TRBJ1-1, with 7 nucleotides matching TRBD1. In germline, CDR1 is SGHTA, CDR2 FQGTGA. The CDR3 loop spans 14 amino acids. After removal of 2 bases from V and 9 bases from J, the junction contained 9 bases not matched to a gene. CDR3 in amino acids: CASSLEDRDSKAFF. DNA of the CDR3: TGTGCCAGCAGCTTAGAAGATCGGGACAGTAAAGCTTTCTTT.

For this clonotype: The final CDR3 position lacks the conserved phenylalanine or tryptophan, pointing to a likely read error. V usage is TRBV12-3 or TRBV12-4 and J usage is TRBJ1-3; TRBD1 might be the D (5 bases). CDR3 size: 14 residues. Trimming removed 2 bases at V and 4 bases at J, with 9 bases between. The CDR3 DNA sequence: TGTGCCAGCAGTTTATCGGGGGACGGAAACACCATATATTCT. Protein: CASSLSGDGNTIYS.

This clonotype has a count of ten or more. V and J are TRBV10-3 and TRBJ2-2; perhaps TRBD2 as D (7 bases). This CDR3 has 15 residues. V was cut by 4 bases and J by 2 bases, with 11 bases left in between. Germline-derived CDR1 and CDR2 are ENHRY and SYGVKD. CDR3 sequence: CAISVGGPNTGELFF. The CDR3 DNA reads as TGTGCCATCAGTGTCGGGGGGCCCAACACCGGGGAGCTGTTTTTT.

In its sample, this clonotype was seen many times. A read error may explain this, as a much larger clone is one base away. This chain uses TRBV28 with TRBJ1-2, with no clear D. Germline V lookup: CDR1 MDHEN, CDR2 SYDVKM. CDR3 length equals 12 residues. V was trimmed by 5 bases and J by 7 bases, leaving 11 bases between them. The CDR3 nucleotides are TGTGCCAGCAGTCCTTGGGCCGCTGGCTACACCTTC. This translates into CASSPWAAGYTF.

There are many counts of this clonotype. The chain carries TRBV27 and TRBJ2-6; TRBD1 matches at 9 bases. This CDR3 contains 16 residues. The germline CDR1 and CDR2 sequences are MNHEY and SMNVEV (reference sequence). With V trimmed by 5 bases and J by 4 bases, 6 bases remained unmatched. This CDR3 is CASSQYRGLGANVLTF. The CDR3 nucleotides are TGTGCCAGCAGTCAATACAGGGGGCTAGGGGCCAACGTCCTGACTTTC.

This clonotype came up many times. The rearrangement joins TRBV6-1 to TRBJ1-5; maybe TRBD1 (5 bases). V gave up 1 base and J gave up 6 bases, with 7 bases separating them. Looked up from germline, CDR1 is MNHNS and CDR2 is SASEGT. CDR3 length equals 13 residues. CDR3 region: CASSEGGVQPQHF. The CDR3 nucleotides read TGTGCCAGCAGTGAAGGGGGGGTTCAGCCCCAGCATTTT.

The chain's CDR3 is CATSRDGGQSQPQHF. In DNA form, the CDR3 reads TGTGCCACCAGCAGAGATGGGGGACAAAGTCAGCCCCAGCATTTT. This chain connects TRBV15 to TRBJ1-5; D is possibly TRBD1 (6 bases). This CDR3 is built from 15 residues. From germline, CDR1 is LNHNV and CDR2 YYDKDF (reference sequence). V was trimmed by 0 bases and J by 6 bases, leaving 12 bases between them.

The rearrangement uses TRBV29-1 and TRBJ2-7; TRBD2 matches 7 bases. CDR1 and CDR2 (germline): SQVTM, ANQGSEA. Losses at the gene ends were 4 bases for V and 7 bases for J; bases not matched to a gene: 16. This CDR3 spans 15 amino acids. The CDR3 DNA follows: TGCAGCGTTGGGGGAGGGACCGCCGGCGGCCGAGAGCAGTACTTC. It encodes CSVGGGTAGGREQYF.